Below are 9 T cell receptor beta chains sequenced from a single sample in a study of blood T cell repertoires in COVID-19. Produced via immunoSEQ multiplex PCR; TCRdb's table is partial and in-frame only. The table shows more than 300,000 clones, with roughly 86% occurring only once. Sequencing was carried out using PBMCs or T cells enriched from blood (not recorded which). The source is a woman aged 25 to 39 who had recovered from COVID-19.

The CDR3 protein is CASSFLRAGAEKLFF. CDR3 DNA: TGTGCCAGCAGCTTCCTTCGGGCGGGAGCTGAAAAACTGTTTTTT. The gene calls are TRBV7-9 and TRBJ1-4, with D hard to call. The CDR3 totals 15 residues. Trimming took off 3 bases at V and 7 bases at J, with 15 bases between the two ends. Germline assignment: CDR1 SEHNR and CDR2 FQNEAQ (reference sequence).

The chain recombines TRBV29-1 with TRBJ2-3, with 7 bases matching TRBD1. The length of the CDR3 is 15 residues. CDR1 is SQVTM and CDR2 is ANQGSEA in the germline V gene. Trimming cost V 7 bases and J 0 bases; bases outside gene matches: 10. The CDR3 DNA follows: TGCAGCGGCAAAGCGACAGGGTTTAGCACAGATACGCAGTATTTT. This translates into CSGKATGFSTDTQYF.

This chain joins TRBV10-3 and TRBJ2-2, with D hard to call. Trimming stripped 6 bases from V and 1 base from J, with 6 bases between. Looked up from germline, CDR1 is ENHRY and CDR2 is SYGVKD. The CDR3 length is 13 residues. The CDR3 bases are TGTGCCATCAGGACGGGGAACACCGGGGAGCTGTTTTTT. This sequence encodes CAIRTGNTGELFF.

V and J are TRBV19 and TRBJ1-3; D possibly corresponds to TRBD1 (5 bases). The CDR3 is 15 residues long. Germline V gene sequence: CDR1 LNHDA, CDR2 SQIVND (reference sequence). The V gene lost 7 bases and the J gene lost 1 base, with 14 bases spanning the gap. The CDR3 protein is CASTPFGGSGNTIYF. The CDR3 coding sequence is TGTGCCAGTACCCCTTTCGGGGGATCTGGAAACACCATATATTTT.

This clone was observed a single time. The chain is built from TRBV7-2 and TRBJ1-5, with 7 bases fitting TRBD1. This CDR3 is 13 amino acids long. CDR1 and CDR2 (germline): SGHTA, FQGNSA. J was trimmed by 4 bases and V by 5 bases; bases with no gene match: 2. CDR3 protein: CASSPRGNQPQHF. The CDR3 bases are TGTGCCAGCAGCCCCAGGGGGAATCAGCCCCAGCATTTT.

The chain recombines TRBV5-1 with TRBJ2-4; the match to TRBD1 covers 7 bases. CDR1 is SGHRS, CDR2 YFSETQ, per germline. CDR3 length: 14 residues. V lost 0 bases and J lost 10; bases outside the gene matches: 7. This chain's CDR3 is CASSLEVTGPIQYF. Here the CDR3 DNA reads TGCGCCAGCAGCTTGGAGGTGACAGGGCCTATTCAGTACTTC.

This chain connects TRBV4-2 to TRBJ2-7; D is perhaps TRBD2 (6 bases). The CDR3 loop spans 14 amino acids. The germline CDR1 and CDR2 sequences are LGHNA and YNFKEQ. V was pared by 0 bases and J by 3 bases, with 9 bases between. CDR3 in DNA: TGTGCCAGCAGCCAAGAACGGGAGTTCTACGAGCAGTACTTC. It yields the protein CASSQEREFYEQYF.

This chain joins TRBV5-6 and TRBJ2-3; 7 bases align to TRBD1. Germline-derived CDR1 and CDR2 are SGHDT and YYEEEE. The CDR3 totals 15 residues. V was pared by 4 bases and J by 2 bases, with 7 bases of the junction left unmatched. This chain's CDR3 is CASSLDRIYTDTQYF. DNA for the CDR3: TGTGCCAGCAGCCTGGACAGGATCTACACAGATACGCAGTATTTT.

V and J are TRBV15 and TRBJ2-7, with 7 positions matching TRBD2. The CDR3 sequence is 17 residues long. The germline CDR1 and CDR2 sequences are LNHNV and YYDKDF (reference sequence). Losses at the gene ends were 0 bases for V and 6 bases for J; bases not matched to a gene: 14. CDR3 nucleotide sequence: TGTGCCACCAGCAGAGATTCCCCGACTAGCTTAGTCTCCGAGCAGTACTTC. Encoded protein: CATSRDSPTSLVSEQYF.